This T cell receptor beta chain is from a study of CD8 T cells in Susac syndrome. Germline V gene sequence: CDR1 MNHEY, CDR2 SMNVEV (reference sequence). The length of the CDR3 is 14 residues. V dropped 5 bases and J dropped 3; count of bases not matched to a gene: 6. About 0.5 to 1 ug RNA was reverse transcribed with random hexamers. TCRdb analysed the immunoSEQ multiplex PCR reads with MiXCR anew, one entry per CDR3 protein. This sample has fewer than 80,000 distinct CDR3 sequences, with approximately 95% found just once. Sequencing was performed on CD8+ T cells from PBMCs. The receptor's source is a human donor in good health. The chain links TRBV27 to TRBJ2-5, with TRBD1 matching over 7 bases. In nucleotides, the CDR3 is TGTGCCAGCAGTCCGACAGGGTCAGAAGAGACCCAGTACTTC. It specifies CASSPTGSEETQYF.